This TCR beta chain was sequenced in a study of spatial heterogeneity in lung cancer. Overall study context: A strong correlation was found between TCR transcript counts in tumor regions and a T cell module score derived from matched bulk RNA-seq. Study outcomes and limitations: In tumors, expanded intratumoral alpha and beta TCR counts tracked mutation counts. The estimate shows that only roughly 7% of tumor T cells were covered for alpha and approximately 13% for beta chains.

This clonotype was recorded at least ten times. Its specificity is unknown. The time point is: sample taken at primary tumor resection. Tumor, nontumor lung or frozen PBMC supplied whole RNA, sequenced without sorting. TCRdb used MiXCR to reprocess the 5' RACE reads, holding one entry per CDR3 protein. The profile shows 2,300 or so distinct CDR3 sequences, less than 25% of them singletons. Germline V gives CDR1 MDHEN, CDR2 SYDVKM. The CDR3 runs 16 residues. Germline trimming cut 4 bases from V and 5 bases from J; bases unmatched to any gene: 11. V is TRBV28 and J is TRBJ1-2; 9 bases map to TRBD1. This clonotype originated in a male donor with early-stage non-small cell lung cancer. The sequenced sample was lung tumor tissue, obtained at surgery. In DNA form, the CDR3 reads TGTGCCAGCAGTTCCCACCGGGGGGACAGGGCTTATGGCTACACCTTC. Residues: CASSSHRGDRAYGYTF.